This T cell receptor (beta chain) emerged from a study of blood T cells in healthy people across ages. Combining a sample-barcoded 5' primer with a J-beta primer mix, a second PCR ran for about 6 to 12 cycles. From the 5' RACE reads, TCRdb called clonotypes with MiXCR, one entry per CDR3 protein. Among over 950,000 distinct CDR3 sequences listed, 35% to 40% were seen once. Trimming shortened V by 3 bases and J by 8 bases, and 10 bases separated the two germline ends. This CDR3 region has 11 residues. From germline, CDR1 is DFQATT and CDR2 SNEGSKA (reference sequence). Sample: blood. The sequence derives from a man aged 18-30 years in good health. The genes are TRBV20-1 and TRBJ1-1; D remains ambiguous. Here the CDR3 reads CSASFGWEAFF. The CDR3 nucleotides are TGCAGTGCTAGTTTCGGTTGGGAAGCTTTCTTT.